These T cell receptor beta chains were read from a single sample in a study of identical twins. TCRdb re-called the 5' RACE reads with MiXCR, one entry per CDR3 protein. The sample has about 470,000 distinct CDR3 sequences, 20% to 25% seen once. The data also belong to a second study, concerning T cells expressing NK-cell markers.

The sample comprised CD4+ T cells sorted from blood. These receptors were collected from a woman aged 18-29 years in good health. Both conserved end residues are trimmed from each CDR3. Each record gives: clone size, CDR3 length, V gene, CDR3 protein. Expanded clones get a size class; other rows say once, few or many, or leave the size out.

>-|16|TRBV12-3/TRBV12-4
AFSLSRDRGGVTDTQY
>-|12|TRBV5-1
ASSLGDTVDEQF
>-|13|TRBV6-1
ASSRGTLQVETQY
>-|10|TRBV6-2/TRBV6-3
ASASFAGQQF
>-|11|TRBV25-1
ATRSRANTEAF
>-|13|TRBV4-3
ASSQDLHSADTQY
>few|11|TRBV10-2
ASRGTGDYEQY
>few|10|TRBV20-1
SGGGATDTQY
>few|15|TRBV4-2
ASSQGLAGGLTDTQY
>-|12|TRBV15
ATSRVTSYNEQF
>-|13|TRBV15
ATSRGAGVGETQY
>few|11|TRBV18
ASSPSLGETQY
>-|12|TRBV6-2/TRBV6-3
ASSLPGLSNIQY
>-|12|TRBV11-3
ASSSHRGRFEQF
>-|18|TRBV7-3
ASSLRRIGLAGGNQETQY
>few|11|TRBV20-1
SAPGLIYNEQF
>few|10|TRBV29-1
SVGTVGQPQH
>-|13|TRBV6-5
ASSYSGGTNEKLF
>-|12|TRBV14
ASSQVRGSDTQY
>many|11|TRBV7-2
ASSPGGSYGYT
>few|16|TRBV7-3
ASSLLAGGSLSTDTQY
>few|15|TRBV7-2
ASSSVAGTEKIYEQY
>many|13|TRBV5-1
ASSLRGQWDTEAF
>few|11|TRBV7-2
ASSLAREGTQY
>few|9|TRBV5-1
ASSMEGTIY
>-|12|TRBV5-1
ASSFRAAGNEQF
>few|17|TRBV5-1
ASRGGSPKSMSSYNEQF
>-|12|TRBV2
ASSRDTNNQPQH
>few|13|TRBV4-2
ASSRIGVVNYTQY
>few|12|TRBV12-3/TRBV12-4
ASSLAGAPTEAF
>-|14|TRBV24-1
ATSPYWRGDDNEQF
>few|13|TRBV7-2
ASSDRLAGWDEQF